This T cell receptor beta chain was captured by sequencing in a study of T-cell reconstitution after alpha-beta-depleted transplantation in children (dated by TCRdb to 2016 to 2018). A note on the overall study: The study quantitatively tracked T-cell immune reconstitution after TCRalphabeta/CD19-depleted allogeneic hematopoietic cell transplantation in children using TCR repertoire profiling. Results the study describes overall, beyond this receptor: Over the following months the frequencies of hyperexpanded clones went down, and after one year T-cell counts and TCRbeta diversity were mostly credited to newly produced T cells. In some patients, the high TCRbeta diversity seen at day 60 was put down to recipient T cells and intrathymic progenitors that had survived conditioning. About two months after transplant, the apparently early recovery of alphabetaT-cell counts reportedly depended on just several hundred clones that had expanded rapidly and came from non-depleted graft cells.

The treatment or condition label here, explained by the study, means: allogeneic hematopoietic cell transplantation with graft depleted of TCRalphabeta T cells and CD19 B cells. The children who served as transplant recipients had been given grafts of TCRalphabeta/CD19-depleted allogeneic hematopoietic cells. Preparation of the library involved PCR. Sequencer: Illumina HiSeq 2500. To normalize quantification of the TCRbeta repertoire, the TCR libraries were built with molecular barcoding that relied on unique molecular identifiers. TCRdb reworked the public reads: Q25 trimming with fastp, MiXCR clone assembly, productive beta chains retained. Each CDR3 protein appears once, grouped with its most common genes and DNA. The sample profile shows some 440,000 distinct CDR3 sequences; 16% of them were found once. The ten largest clones add up to over 25% of the sample. This clonotype has a handful of counts. Its antigen is still unknown. Base qualities are not recorded, but no much larger clone differs from it by a single base.

This sequence originates from a boy under two years old who had a stem cell transplant for Wiskott-Aldrich syndrome, so the T cells may come from the graft donor. Sequences were derived from PBMCs, mostly from graft donor cells, sampled 360 days after TCRalphabeta/CD19-depleted stem cell transplant.

CDR3 loop: CASSERGRGQPQHF. The bases read TGTGCCAGCAGTGAAAGGGGGCGCGGACAGCCCCAGCATTTT. The chain links TRBV2 with TRBJ1-5, with 7 bases matching TRBD1. As encoded in the germline V gene, CDR1 is SNHLY while CDR2 is FYNNEI. Counted from cysteine to phenylalanine, this CDR3 has 14 amino acids. Kept here is only the CDR3 DNA, which spans 42 bases and is read in frame from base 1. Ends trimmed: V by 2 bases, J by 7 bases; bases unmatched to a gene: 5.